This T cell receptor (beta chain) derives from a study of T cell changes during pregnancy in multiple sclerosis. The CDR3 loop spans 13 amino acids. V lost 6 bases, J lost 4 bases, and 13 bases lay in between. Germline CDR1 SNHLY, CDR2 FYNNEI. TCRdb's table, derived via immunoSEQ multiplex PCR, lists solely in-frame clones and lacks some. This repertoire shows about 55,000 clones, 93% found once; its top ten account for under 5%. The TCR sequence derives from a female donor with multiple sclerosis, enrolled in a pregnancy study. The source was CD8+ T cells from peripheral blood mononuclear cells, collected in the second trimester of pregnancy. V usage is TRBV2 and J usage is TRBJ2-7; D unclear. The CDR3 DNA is TGTGCCAGCAGGGCCTCAGTAGCTTACGAGCAGTACTTC. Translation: CASRASVAYEQYF. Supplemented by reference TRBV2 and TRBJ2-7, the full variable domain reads EPEVTQTPSHQVTQMGQEVILRCVPISNHLYFYWYRQILGQKVEFLVSFYNNEISEKSEIFDDQFSVERPDGSNFTLKIRSTKLEDSAMYFCASRASVAYEQYFGPGTRLTVT.